This T cell receptor beta chain was captured by sequencing in a study of T cell changes during pregnancy in multiple sclerosis. Trimming took 5 bases from V and 5 from J, leaving 22 bases between them. CDR3 length: 16 amino acids. Germline V CDR1 and CDR2: MNHNY, SVGAGI (reference sequence). Data came from immunoSEQ multiplex PCR; TCRdb stores just in-frame clones and leaves some out. This table has 66,000 or so clones, roughly nine tenths appearing once. V and J are TRBV6-6 and TRBJ2-7; perhaps TRBD1 as D (5 bases). This material consisted of CD8+ T cells from peripheral blood mononuclear cells, taken before pregnancy. This TCR came from a female donor with multiple sclerosis, enrolled in a pregnancy study. The CDR3 bases are TGTGCCAGCAGTCCGGACATTCTTCCCGGTGGCGACGAGCAGTACTTC. Translating it yields CASSPDILPGGDEQYF.